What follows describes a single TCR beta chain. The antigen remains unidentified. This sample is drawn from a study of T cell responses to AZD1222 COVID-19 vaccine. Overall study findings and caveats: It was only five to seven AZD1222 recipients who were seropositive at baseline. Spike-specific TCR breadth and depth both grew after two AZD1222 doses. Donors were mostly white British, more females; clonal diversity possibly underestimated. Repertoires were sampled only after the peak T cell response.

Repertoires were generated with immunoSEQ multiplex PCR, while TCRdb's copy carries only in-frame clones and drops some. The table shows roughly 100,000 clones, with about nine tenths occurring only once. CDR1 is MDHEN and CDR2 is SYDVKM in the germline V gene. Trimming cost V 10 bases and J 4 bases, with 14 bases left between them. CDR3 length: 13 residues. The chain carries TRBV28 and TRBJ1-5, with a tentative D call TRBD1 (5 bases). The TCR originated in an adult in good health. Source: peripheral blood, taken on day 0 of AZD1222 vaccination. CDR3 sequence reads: CANGGGRNQPQHF. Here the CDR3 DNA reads TGTGCCAACGGGGGGGGGAGAAATCAGCCCCAGCATTTT.